The entry that follows covers one T cell receptor (beta chain) sequence. A read error may produce the germline difference seen at one junction end. This entry is derived from a study of blood T cell repertoires in COVID-19. On the study more broadly: Collection of acute and convalescent COVID-19 samples took place in the United States, Italy and Spain. PBMCs, B-cell-depleted T cells, or T cells were the source of the cDNA or gDNA that made up the material.

There are 12 residues in the CDR3. Authors' methods: Amplified reference gene primers provided the basis for estimating nucleated cell counts. Only in-frame clones appear in the TCRdb table, and some are missing; sequencing was by immunoSEQ multiplex PCR. Clone size and the V and J calls come from that table; the DNA yielded D and trimming. The sample carries about 150,000 clones, 85% to 90% recorded once. The sample consisted of peripheral blood. This receptor was taken from a woman between 35 and 50 years old with acute or convalescent COVID-19. The chain employs TRBV12-3 or TRBV12-4 and TRBJ2-7; TRBD1 might be the D (5 bases). The CDR3 nucleotides read TGTGCCAGCAGTTTAGGTAGGGGCAGGTCGAACTTC. Translated: CASSLGRGRSNF.